These 15 T cell receptor beta chains originate from one sample sequenced in a study of radiation and T cells in renal cell carcinoma. Clones were sequenced by immunoSEQ multiplex PCR, and TCRdb holds only the in-frame ones, with some missing. The data show about 22,000 clones, nearly 80% seen once. As to time point: baseline pretreatment blood. Indicated treatment: 15 Gy SBRT to primary tumor, nephrectomy 4 weeks later. The input for sequencing was blood, taken from a patient whose treatment included radiotherapy and nephrectomy. These receptors came from a man in his 60s with renal cell carcinoma.

The V gene is TRBV21-1, the J gene TRBJ1-4; the table's TRBD1 call for D was not verified on the DNA. TRBV21-1 is a recognized pseudogene. This CDR3 spans 17 amino acids. Here the CDR3 DNA reads TGTGCCAAGCAGCAGCAACCAGGGTTGGACACTAATGAAAAACTGTTTTTT. This gives the protein CAKQQQPGLDTNEKLFF.

The chain links TRBV7-2 to TRBJ2-2, with unresolved D. The CDR3 covers 17 residues. Trimming stripped 2 bases from V and 4 bases from J, with 17 bases between. CDR1 and CDR2 from the germline V gene are SGHTA and FQGNSA. The CDR3 nucleotides read TGTGCCAGCAGCTTAATGTCTAGGGCAGGCCTCACCGGGGAGCTGTTTTTT. It yields the protein CASSLMSRAGLTGELFF.

This clone has just one count. DNA for the CDR3: TGTGCCAGCTCACCTGGGACTAGAAGAGGTGAGACCCAGTACTTC. This codes for CASSPGTRRGETQYF. This chain connects TRBV18 to TRBJ2-5, with 8 nucleotides matching TRBD2. The length of the CDR3 is 15 residues. The germline V gene has CDR1 KGHSH and CDR2 LQKENI. Unmatched junction bases numbered 8, after V lost 3 bases and J lost 5 bases.

V usage is TRBV6-5 and J usage is TRBJ1-3, with D perhaps matching TRBD1 (5 bases). This CDR3 is 15 amino acids long. V gave up 6 bases and J gave up 5 bases, with 17 bases separating them. Germline loops: CDR1 MNHEY, CDR2 SVGAGI. CDR3 DNA sequence: TGTGCCAGCAGCAGAGGGGACGTCGATCGAAACACCATATATTTT. Its translation is CASSRGDVDRNTIYF.

V and J are TRBV7-2 and TRBJ2-1, with D possibly TRBD1 on 6 matching bases. Trimming left V 0 bases short and J 8 bases short, with 8 bases between. Germline V lookup: CDR1 SGHTA, CDR2 FQGNSA. The CDR3 covers 13 residues. The chain's CDR3 is CASSLAPGDEQFF. The CDR3 coding sequence is TGTGCCAGCAGCTTAGCACCAGGGGATGAGCAGTTCTTC.

The chain joins TRBV20-1 to TRBJ2-5; unclear D gene. This CDR3 contains 10 residues. Trimming cost V 5 bases and J 3 bases, with 4 bases left between them. From germline, CDR1 is DFQATT and CDR2 SNEGSKA (reference sequence). Here the CDR3 reads CSAGEETQYF. CDR3 DNA sequence: TGCAGTGCTGGGGAAGAGACCCAGTACTTC.

The V call is TRBV5-5, the J call TRBJ2-7, with unresolved D. The CDR3 length is 14 residues. Germline-derived CDR1 and CDR2 are SGHKS and YYEKEE (reference sequence). Trimming removed 1 base at V and 3 bases at J, with 11 bases between. The chain's CDR3 is CASSLIAQLYEQYF. DNA for the CDR3: TGTGCCAGCAGCTTGATCGCCCAACTCTACGAGCAGTACTTC.

The rearrangement uses TRBV5-4 and TRBJ2-5, with TRBD1 matching 7 bases. Germline V gene data show CDR1 as SGHNT and CDR2 as YYREEE (reference sequence). The CDR3 is 14 amino acids. The V and J ends lost 4 bases and 2 bases, in that order; junction bases with no gene match: 5. The CDR3 sequence: CASSTGTDQETQYF. The CDR3, as DNA: TGTGCCAGCAGCACCGGGACAGATCAAGAGACCCAGTACTTC.

V and J are TRBV15 and TRBJ1-1, with 8 bases identical to TRBD1. Per the germline V gene, CDR1 is LNHNV and CDR2 is YYDKDF (reference sequence). J gave up 4 bases and V 3 bases, and 1 base lay outside the gene matches. The CDR3 has 13 residues. DNA for the CDR3: TGTGCCACCAGCAGGCAGGGGGCCACTGAAGCTTTCTTT. Amino acids: CATSRQGATEAFF.

V usage is TRBV7-2 and J usage is TRBJ2-1; D call uncertain. Trimming shortened V by 1 base and J by 8 bases, and 6 bases separated the two germline ends. The CDR3 sequence is 12 residues long. Germline CDR1 reads SGHTA; CDR2 reads FQGNSA. The CDR3 DNA reads TGTGCCAGCAGCTTAGATAGGTATGAGCAGTTCTTC. Protein product: CASSLDRYEQFF.

The genes are TRBV6-5 and TRBJ1-5; tentatively, D is TRBD1 (6 bases). CDR3 length: 16 amino acids. Germline CDR1 reads MNHEY; CDR2 reads SVGAGI. Trimming cost V 4 bases and J 0 bases, with 13 bases left between them. CDR3 sequence (DNA): TGTGCCAGCAGTTTAAAAAGGGGGACTAGCAATCAGCCCCAGCATTTT. Residues: CASSLKRGTSNQPQHF.

The V and J genes are TRBV5-5 and TRBJ2-7, with D maybe TRBD2 (5 bases). CDR1 is SGHKS and CDR2 is YYEKEE in the germline V gene (reference sequence). This CDR3 region has 14 residues. V lost 2 bases and J lost 3, with 12 bases in between. The CDR3 region is CASSFTSAGYEQYF. The CDR3 nucleotides read TGTGCCAGCAGCTTCACCTCGGCGGGCTACGAGCAGTACTTC.

J is TRBJ1-5 and V is TRBV30; D unresolved. Trimming stripped 0 bases from V and 3 bases from J, with 6 bases between. CDR1 GTSNPN and CDR2 SVGIG come from the germline V gene (reference sequence). CDR3 length: 13 amino acids. The CDR3 sequence is CAWSVDNNQPQHF. CDR3 coding DNA: TGTGCCTGGAGTGTAGACAACAATCAGCCCCAGCATTTT.

This clone was found a few times. The chain carries TRBV29-1 and TRBJ1-1; 7 bases align to TRBD1. Trimming cost V 5 bases and J 3 bases; bases outside gene matches: 12. The CDR3 extends over 15 amino acids. Germline V CDR1 and CDR2: SQVTM, ANQGSEA. The CDR3 DNA follows: TGCAGCGTTCTCGGGGCACAGGGGATCGACACTGAAGCTTTCTTT. It codes for CSVLGAQGIDTEAFF.

The chain joins TRBV4-1 to TRBJ2-1; D may be TRBD1 (5 bases). Germline CDR1 reads MGHRA; CDR2 reads YSYEKL. This CDR3 has 15 residues. V shed 1 base and J shed 7 bases, with 14 bases lying between them. CDR3 bases: TGCGCCAGCAGCCAAGTGGGCGGAAAGGGGAATGAGCAGTTCTTC. Its translation: CASSQVGGKGNEQFF.